Below, 8 T cell receptor beta chains from the same sample are listed, as sequenced in a study of T cells in Graves' hyperthyroidism and ophthalmopathy. Researchers took RNA transcripts and amplified the TCR beta CDR3 regions from them. During a first-round RT-PCR of the TCR CDR3, the HTBI primer set was used. One entry per CDR3 protein results from TCRdb running MiXCR on the multiplex PCR reads. The data show hundreds of thousands of distinct CDR3 sequences, around 20% seen once. Sample: blood. The receptors come from a man under 40 with Graves' ophthalmopathy.

This chain joins TRBV19 and TRBJ2-3; D is ambiguous. The CDR3 runs to 14 residues. The ends were cut back, 6 bases at V and 2 bases at J, with 12 bases in the middle. CDR1 LNHDA and CDR2 SQIVND come from the germline V gene (reference sequence). CDR3 loop: CASRPADPTDTQYF. CDR3 sequence (DNA): TGTGCCAGTAGACCGGCCGATCCCACAGATACGCAGTATTTT.

This clonotype was counted ten times or more. The rearrangement joins TRBV18 to TRBJ1-5; D gene ambiguous. CDR1 and CDR2 from the germline V gene are KGHSH and LQKENI. CDR3 size: 13 residues. Trimming removed 3 bases from V and 1 base from J, with 4 bases in between. CDR3 amino acids: CASSPNSNQPQHF. Here the CDR3 DNA reads TGTGCCAGCTCACCGAACAGCAATCAGCCCCAGCATTTT.

This clonotype has only a few counts. The chain employs TRBV20-1 and TRBJ1-1, with 9 bases lining up with TRBD1. This CDR3 spans 14 amino acids. Germline V gives CDR1 DFQATT, CDR2 SNEGSKA (reference sequence). V gave up 4 bases and J gave up 8 bases; unmatched junction bases: 11. Written as DNA, the CDR3 is TGCAGTGCTATCCCGATAACCGGGACAGGGGAAGCTTTCTTT. Translation gives CSAIPITGTGEAFF.

The chain combines TRBV19 with TRBJ1-5; 8 bases map to TRBD1. This CDR3 has 14 amino acids. Germline CDR1 and CDR2: LNHDA and SQIVND (reference sequence). V lost 5 bases and J lost 8; bases outside the gene matches: 8. CDR3 protein: CASSPPGGAEPQHF. In nucleotides, the CDR3 is TGTGCCAGTAGTCCTCCAGGGGGCGCGGAGCCCCAGCATTTT.

This clonotype was recorded many times. V gene TRBV11-2 combines with J gene TRBJ2-5, with 10 nucleotides matching TRBD2. J was trimmed by 3 bases and V by 5 bases; bases with no gene match: 9. The CDR3 loop spans 16 amino acids. In germline, CDR1 is SGHAT, CDR2 FQNNGV. Here the CDR3 reads CASSLMGLALEETQYF. CDR3 in DNA: TGTGCCAGCAGCCTAATGGGACTAGCGCTGGAAGAGACCCAGTACTTC.

The chain joins TRBV6-1 to TRBJ1-5; no firm D call. The CDR3 totals 14 residues. V was clipped by 0 bases and J by 6 bases, with 9 bases between them. Germline assignment: CDR1 MNHNS and CDR2 SASEGT. This chain's CDR3 is CASSEALATQPQHF. Here the CDR3 DNA reads TGTGCCAGCAGTGAAGCGCTGGCGACTCAGCCCCAGCATTTT.

The genes are TRBV20-1 and TRBJ1-6; TRBD1 matches 7 bases. Germline CDR1 and CDR2: DFQATT and SNEGSKA (reference sequence). The V segment lost 3 bases and the J segment 7 bases; nucleotides outside the gene matches: 9. This CDR3 is built from 15 residues. CDR3 bases: TGCAGTGCTAGGATGCCGGGACAGACAAATTCACCCCTCCACTTT. It translates to CSARMPGQTNSPLHF.

At least ten counts were recorded for this clonotype. V is TRBV11-2 and J is TRBJ1-4, with 9 bases aligning to TRBD1. There are 12 residues in the CDR3. V lost 4 bases to trimming and J lost 10 bases; unmatched junction nucleotides: 1. Germline assignment: CDR1 SGHAT and CDR2 FQNNGV. CDR3 nucleotides: TGTGCCAGCAGCTCGGACAGGGGAAAACTGTTTTTT. This translates into CASSSDRGKLFF.